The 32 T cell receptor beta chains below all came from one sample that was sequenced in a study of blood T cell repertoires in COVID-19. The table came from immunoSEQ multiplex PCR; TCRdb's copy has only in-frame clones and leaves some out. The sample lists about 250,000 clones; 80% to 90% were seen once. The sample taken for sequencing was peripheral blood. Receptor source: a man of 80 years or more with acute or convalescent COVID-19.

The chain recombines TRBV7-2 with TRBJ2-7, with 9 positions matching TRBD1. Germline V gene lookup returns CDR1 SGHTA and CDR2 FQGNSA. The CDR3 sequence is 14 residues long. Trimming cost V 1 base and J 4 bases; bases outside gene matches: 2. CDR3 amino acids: CASSLGTGVYEQYF. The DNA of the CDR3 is TGTGCCAGCAGCTTAGGGACAGGGGTATACGAGCAGTACTTC.

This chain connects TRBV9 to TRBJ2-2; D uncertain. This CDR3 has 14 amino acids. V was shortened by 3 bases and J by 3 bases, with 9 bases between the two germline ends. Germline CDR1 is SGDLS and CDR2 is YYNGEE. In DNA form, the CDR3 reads TGTGCCAGCAGCGCCGGGTTGGACACCGGGGAGCTGTTTTTT. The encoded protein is CASSAGLDTGELFF.

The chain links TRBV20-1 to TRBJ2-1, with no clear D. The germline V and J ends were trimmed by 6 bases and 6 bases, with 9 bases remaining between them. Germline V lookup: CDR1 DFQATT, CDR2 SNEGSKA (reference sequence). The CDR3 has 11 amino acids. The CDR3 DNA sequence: TGCAGTGCCGGATGGGCCAATGAGCAGTTCTTC. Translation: CSAGWANEQFF.

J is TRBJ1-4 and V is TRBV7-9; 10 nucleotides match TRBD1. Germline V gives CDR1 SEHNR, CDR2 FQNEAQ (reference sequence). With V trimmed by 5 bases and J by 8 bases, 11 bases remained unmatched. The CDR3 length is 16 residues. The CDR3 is CASSVETGTGAEKLFF. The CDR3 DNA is TGTGCCAGCAGCGTGGAAACCGGGACAGGGGCAGAAAAACTGTTTTTT.

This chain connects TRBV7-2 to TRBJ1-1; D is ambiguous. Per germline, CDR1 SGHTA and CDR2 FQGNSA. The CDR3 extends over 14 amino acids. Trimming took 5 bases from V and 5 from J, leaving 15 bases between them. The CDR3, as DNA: TGTGCCAGCAGCACCGACAATTATCTAACTGAAGCTTTCTTT. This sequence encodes CASSTDNYLTEAFF.

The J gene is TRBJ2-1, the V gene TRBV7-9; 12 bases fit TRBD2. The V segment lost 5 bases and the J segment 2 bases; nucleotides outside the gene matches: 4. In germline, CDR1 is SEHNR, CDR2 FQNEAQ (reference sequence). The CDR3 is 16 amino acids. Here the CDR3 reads CASSPWTSGAYNEQFF. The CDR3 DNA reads TGTGCCAGCAGCCCATGGACTAGCGGGGCCTACAATGAGCAGTTCTTC.

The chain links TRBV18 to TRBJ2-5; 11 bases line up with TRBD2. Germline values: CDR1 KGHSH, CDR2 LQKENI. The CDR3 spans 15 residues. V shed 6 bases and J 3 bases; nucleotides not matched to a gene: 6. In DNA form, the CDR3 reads TGTGCCAGCTCGATCTTAGCGGGAGGGAAAGAGACCCAGTACTTC. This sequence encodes CASSILAGGKETQYF.

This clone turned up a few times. This CDR3 reads CASSQGDRVPEKLFF. The CDR3 nucleotides read TGCGCCAGCAGCCAAGGGGACAGGGTCCCTGAAAAACTGTTTTTT. This sequence joins TRBV4-3 and TRBJ1-4; TRBD1 matches 9 bases. Germline CDR1 reads LGHNA; CDR2 reads YSLEER. The ends lost 1 base at V and 7 bases at J; junction bases unmatched: 4. The CDR3 spans 15 residues.

CDR3 bases: TGTGCCAGCAGTCAGGGACTAGCGGGAACTAACACCGGGGAGCTGTTTTTT. As protein: CASSQGLAGTNTGELFF. The rearrangement links TRBV6-6 to TRBJ2-2; 13 positions match TRBD2. V lost 5 bases to trimming and J lost 2 bases; unmatched junction nucleotides: 5. Germline CDR1 MNHNY, CDR2 SVGAGI (reference sequence). The CDR3 has 17 residues.

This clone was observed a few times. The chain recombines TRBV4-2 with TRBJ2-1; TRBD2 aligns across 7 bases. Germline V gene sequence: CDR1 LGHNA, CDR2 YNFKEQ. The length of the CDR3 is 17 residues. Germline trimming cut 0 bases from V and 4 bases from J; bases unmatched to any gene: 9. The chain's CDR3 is CASSQDPPGGGYNEQFF. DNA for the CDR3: TGTGCCAGCAGCCAAGATCCCCCAGGCGGGGGATACAATGAGCAGTTCTTC.

CDR3 protein: CASSTTGTSGTPVYF. The CDR3 coding sequence is TGTGCCAGTAGTACGACCGGGACTAGCGGGACCCCCGTGTACTTC. This chain links TRBV19 with TRBJ2-7, with 13 bases lining up with TRBD2. Per the germline V gene, CDR1 is LNHDA and CDR2 is SQIVND (reference sequence). V was clipped by 4 bases and J by 12 bases; unmatched bases: 12. The CDR3 spans 15 residues.

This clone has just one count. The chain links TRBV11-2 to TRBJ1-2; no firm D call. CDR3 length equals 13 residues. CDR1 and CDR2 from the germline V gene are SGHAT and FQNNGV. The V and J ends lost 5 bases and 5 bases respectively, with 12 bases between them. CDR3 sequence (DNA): TGTGCCAGCAGCAGCGGAGGGCAGTATGGCTACACCTTC. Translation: CASSSGGQYGYTF.

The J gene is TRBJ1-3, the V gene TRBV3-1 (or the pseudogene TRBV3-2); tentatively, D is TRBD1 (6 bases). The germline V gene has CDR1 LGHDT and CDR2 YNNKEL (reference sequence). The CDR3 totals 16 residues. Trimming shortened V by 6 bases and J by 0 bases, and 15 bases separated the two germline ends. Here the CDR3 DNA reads TGTGCCAGCAGTCGCACGACAGGTACCTCTGGAAACACCATATATTTT. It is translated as CASSRTTGTSGNTIYF.

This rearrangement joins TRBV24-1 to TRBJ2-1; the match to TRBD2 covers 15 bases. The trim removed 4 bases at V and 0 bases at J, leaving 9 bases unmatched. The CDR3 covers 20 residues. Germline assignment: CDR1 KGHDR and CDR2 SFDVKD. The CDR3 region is CATSESGTSGGTSSYNEQFF. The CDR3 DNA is TGTGCCACCAGTGAATCCGGGACTAGCGGGGGGACGAGCTCCTACAATGAGCAGTTCTTC.

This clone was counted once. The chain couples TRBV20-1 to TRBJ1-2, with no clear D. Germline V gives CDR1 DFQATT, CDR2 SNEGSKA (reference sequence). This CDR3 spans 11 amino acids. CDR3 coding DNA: TGCAGAACAGACCCCTTCTATGGCTACACCTTC. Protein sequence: CRTDPFYGYTF.

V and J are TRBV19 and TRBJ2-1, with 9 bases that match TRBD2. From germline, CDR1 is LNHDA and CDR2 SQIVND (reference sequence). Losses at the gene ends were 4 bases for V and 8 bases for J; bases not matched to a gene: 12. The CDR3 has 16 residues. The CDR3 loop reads CASSTLAGENVYEQFF. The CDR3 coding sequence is TGTGCCAGTAGTACCTTAGCGGGAGAAAATGTATATGAGCAGTTCTTC.

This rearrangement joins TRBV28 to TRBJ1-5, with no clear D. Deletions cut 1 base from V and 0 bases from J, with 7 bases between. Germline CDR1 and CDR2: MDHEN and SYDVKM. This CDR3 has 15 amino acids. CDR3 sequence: CASSLFSSSNQPQHF. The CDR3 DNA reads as TGTGCCAGCAGTTTATTTTCGAGTAGCAATCAGCCCCAGCATTTT.

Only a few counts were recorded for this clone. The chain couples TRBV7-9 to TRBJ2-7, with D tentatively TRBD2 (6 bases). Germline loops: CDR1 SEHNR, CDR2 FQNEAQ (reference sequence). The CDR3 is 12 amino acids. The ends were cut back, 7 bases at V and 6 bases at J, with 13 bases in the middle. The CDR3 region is CASTPGLPEQYF. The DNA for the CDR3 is TGTGCCAGCACCCCGGGACTTCCCGAGCAGTACTTC.

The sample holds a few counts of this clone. This CDR3 reads CASSDSRSGEETQYF. CDR3 bases: TGTGCCAGCAGTGACTCGAGGTCCGGGGAAGAGACCCAGTACTTC. The chain couples TRBV6-4 to TRBJ2-5; perhaps TRBD2 as D (5 bases). Trimming removed 0 bases at V and 3 bases at J, with 11 bases between. Germline V gene data show CDR1 as MRHNA and CDR2 as SNTAGT. CDR3 length: 15 residues.

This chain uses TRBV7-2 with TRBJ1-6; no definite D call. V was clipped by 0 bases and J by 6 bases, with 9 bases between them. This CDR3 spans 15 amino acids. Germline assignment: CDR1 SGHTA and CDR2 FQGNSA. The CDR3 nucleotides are TGTGCCAGCAGCTTAGCGGGAGTCCTTAATTCACCCCTCCACTTT. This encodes CASSLAGVLNSPLHF.

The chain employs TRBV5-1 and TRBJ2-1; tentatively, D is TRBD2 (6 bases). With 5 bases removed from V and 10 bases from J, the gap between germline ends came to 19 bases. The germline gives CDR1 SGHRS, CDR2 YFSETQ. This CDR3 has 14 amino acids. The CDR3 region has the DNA TGCGCCAGCAGTTCTAGAGGCGGGGTTTGGGAGCAGTTCTTC. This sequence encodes CASSSRGGVWEQFF.

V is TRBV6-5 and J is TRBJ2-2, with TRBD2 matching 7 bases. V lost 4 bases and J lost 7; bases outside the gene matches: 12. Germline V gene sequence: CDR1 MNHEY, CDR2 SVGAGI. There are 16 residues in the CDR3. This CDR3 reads CASSSTGTTRGGELFF. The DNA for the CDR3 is TGTGCCAGCAGTTCAACCGGGACTACGAGGGGCGGGGAGCTGTTTTTT.

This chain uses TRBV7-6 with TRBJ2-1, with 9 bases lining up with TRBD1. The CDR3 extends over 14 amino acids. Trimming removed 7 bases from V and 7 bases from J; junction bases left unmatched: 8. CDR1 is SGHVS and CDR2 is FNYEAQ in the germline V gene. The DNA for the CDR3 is TGTGCCAGCAACCACTACGGGACAGGGAATGAGCAGTTCTTC. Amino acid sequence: CASNHYGTGNEQFF.

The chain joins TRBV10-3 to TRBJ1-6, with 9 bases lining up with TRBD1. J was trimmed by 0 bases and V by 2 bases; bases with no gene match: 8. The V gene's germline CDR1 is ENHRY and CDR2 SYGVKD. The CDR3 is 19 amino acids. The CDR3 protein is CAISETGQGGGSYNSPLHF. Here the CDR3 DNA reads TGTGCCATCAGTGAGACGGGACAGGGAGGAGGCTCCTATAATTCACCCCTCCACTTT.

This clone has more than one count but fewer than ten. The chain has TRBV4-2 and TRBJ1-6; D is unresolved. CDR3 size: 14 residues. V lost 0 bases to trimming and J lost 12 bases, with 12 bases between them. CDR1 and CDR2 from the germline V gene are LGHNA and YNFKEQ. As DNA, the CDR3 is TGTGCCAGCAGCCAAGATTATTCTGGAGGACCCCTCCACTTT. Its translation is CASSQDYSGGPLHF.

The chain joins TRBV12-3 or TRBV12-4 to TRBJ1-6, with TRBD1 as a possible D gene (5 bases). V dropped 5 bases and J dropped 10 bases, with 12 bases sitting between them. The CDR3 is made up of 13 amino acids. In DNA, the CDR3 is TGTGCCAGCAGTGTTACAGGAAACTCACCCCTCCACTTT. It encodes CASSVTGNSPLHF.

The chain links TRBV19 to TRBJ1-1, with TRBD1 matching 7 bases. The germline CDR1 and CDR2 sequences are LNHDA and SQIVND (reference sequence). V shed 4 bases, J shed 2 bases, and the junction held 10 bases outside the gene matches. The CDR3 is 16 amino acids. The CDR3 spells CASSRTLHRGNTEAFF. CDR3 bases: TGTGCCAGTAGTAGGACACTGCACAGGGGAAACACTGAAGCTTTCTTT.

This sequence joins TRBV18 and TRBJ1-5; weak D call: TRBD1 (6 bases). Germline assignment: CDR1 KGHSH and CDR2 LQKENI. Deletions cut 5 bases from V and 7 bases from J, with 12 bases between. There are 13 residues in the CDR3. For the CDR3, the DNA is TGTGCCAGCTCAGTCACTGGGGGCCAGCCCCAGCATTTT. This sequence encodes CASSVTGGQPQHF.

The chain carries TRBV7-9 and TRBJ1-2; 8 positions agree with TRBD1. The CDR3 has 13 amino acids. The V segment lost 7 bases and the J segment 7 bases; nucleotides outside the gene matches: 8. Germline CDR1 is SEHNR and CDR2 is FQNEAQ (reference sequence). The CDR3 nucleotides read TGTGCCAGCACTTCGACAGGGGCAGGTGGCTACACCTTC. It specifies CASTSTGAGGYTF.

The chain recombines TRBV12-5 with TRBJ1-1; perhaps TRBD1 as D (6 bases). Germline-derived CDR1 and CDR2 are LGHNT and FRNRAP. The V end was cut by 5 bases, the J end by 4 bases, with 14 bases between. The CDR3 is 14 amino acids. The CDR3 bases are TGTGCTAGTGGTCTACAGGGTACGAGCACTGAAGCTTTCTTT. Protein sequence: CASGLQGTSTEAFF.

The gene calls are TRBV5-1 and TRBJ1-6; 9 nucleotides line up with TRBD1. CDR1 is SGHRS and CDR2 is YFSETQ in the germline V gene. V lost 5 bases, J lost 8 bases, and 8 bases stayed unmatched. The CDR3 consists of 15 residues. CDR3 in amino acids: CASRARQGGDSPLHF. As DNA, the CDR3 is TGCGCCAGCAGAGCGAGACAGGGGGGTGATTCACCCCTCCACTTT.

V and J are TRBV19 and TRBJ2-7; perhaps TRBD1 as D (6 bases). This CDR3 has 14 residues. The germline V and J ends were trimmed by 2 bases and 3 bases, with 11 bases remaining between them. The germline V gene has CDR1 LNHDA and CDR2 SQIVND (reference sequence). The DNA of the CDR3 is TGTGCCAGTAGTATATACAGGGATGGCTACGAGCAGTACTTC. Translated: CASSIYRDGYEQYF.